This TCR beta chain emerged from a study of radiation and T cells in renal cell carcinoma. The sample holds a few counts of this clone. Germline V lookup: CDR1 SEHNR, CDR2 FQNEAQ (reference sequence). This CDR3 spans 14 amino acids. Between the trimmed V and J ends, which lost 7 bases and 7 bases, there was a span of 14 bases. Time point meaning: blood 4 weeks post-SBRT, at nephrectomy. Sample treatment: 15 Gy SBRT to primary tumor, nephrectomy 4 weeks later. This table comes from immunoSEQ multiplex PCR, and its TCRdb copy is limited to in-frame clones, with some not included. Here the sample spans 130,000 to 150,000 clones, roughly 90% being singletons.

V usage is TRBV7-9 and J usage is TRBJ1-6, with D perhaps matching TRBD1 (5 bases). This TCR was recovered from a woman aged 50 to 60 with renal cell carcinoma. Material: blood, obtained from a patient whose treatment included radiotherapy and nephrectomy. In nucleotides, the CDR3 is TGTGCCAGCACCTCGACAGCAAGCAATTCACCCCTCCACTTT. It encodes CASTSTASNSPLHF. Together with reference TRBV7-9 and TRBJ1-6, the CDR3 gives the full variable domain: DTGVSQNPRHKITKRGQNVTFRCDPISEHNRLYWYRQTLGQGPEFLTYFQNEAQLEKSRLLSDRFSAERPKGSFSTLEIQRTEQGDSAMYLCASTSTASNSPLHFGNGTRLTVT.